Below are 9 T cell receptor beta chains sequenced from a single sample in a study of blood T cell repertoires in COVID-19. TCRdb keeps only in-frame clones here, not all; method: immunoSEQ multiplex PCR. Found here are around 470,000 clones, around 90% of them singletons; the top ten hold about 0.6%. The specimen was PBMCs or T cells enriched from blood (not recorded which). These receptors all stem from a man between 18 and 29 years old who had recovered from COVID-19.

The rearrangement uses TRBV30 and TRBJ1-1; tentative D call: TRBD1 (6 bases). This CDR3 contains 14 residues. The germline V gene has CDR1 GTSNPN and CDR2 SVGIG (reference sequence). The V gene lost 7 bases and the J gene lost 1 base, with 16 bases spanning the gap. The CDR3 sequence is CASLGGGSNTEAFF. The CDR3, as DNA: TGTGCCTCTTTGGGGGGGGGCTCGAACACTGAAGCTTTCTTT.

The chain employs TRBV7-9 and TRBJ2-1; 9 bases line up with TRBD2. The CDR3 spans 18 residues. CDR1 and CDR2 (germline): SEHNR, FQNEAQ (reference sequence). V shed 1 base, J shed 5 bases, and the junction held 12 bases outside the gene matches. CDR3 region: CASSLGAPFSGSDNEQFF. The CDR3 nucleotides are TGTGCCAGCAGCTTAGGGGCCCCCTTTAGCGGGAGCGACAATGAGCAGTTCTTC.

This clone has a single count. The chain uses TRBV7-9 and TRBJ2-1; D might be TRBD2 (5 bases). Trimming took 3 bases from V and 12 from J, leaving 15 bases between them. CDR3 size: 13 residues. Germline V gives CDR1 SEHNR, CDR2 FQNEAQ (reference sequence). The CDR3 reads CASSLASTEGQFF. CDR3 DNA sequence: TGTGCCAGCAGCTTGGCATCCACCGAGGGGCAGTTCTTC.

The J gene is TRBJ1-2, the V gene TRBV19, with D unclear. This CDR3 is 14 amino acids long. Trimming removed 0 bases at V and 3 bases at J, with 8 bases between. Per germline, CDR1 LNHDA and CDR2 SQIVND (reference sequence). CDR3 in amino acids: CASSIDMADYGYTF. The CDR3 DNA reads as TGTGCCAGTAGTATAGATATGGCAGACTATGGCTACACCTTC.

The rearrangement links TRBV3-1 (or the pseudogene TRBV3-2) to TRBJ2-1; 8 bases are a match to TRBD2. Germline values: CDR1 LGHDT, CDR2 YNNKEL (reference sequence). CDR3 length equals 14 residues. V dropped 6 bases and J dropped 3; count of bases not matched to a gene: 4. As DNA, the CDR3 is TGTGCCAGCAGGAGGACTAGCAGCTACAATGAGCAGTTCTTC. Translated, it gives CASRRTSSYNEQFF.

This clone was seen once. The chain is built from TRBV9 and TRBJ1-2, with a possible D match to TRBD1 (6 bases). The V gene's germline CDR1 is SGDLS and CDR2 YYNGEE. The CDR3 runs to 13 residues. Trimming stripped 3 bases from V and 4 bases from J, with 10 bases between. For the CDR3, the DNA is TGTGCCAGCAGCGCGACAGGCATCTATGGCTACACCTTC. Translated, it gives CASSATGIYGYTF.

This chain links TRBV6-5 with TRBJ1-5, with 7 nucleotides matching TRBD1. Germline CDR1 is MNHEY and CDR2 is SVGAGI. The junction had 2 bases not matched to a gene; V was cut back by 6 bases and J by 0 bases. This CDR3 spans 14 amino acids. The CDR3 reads CASRTGNSNQPQHF. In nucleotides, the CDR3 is TGTGCCAGCAGGACAGGGAATAGCAATCAGCCCCAGCATTTT.

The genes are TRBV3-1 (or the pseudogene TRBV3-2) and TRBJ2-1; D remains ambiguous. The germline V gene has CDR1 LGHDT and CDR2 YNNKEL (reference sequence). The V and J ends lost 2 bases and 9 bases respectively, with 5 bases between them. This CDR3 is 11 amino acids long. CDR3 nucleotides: TGTGCCAGCAGCCAAACTGGTGAGCAGTTCTTC. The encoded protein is CASSQTGEQFF.

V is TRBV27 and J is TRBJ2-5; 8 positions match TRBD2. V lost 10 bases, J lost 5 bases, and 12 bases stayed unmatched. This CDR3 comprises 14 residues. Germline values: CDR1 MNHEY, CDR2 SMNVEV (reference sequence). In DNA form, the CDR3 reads TGTGCCACCAGCCGAGCGGGGGCCGTGGAGACCCAGTACTTC. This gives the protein CATSRAGAVETQYF.